The clone carrying this T cell receptor beta chain has at least ten counts. Its antigen is not identified. These data belong to a study of shared clonotypes between healthy human individuals. Study as a whole: Every donor yielded three CD4 naive, three CD4 memory, two CD8 naive and one CD8 memory plate.

The protocol was immunoSEQ multiplex PCR, while the TCRdb copy is restricted to in-frame clones and leaves out a portion. The data hold more than 850,000 clones, with approximately 80% observed a single time. Researchers partitioned CD4+ cells into CD45RA+ naive and CD45RA-negative memory subsets. Trimming cost V 2 bases and J 2 bases, with 4 bases left between them. This CDR3 comprises 12 residues. In germline, CDR1 is MNHEY, CDR2 SVGAGI. Study conclusions and caveats: Generally, naive subsets (rather than memory subsets) showed larger estimated richness.

This TCR came from a man aged 18 to 35 in good health. Some clones in this sample may be carry-over from other donors' samples. The chain carries TRBV6-5 and TRBJ2-7; D is undetermined. Sequenced material: memory CD4+ T cells from PBMCs. As for subset: CD45RA-negative fraction. CDR3 coding DNA: TGTGCCAGCAGTTACCATCCCTACGAGCAGTACTTC. Amino acids: CASSYHPYEQYF.